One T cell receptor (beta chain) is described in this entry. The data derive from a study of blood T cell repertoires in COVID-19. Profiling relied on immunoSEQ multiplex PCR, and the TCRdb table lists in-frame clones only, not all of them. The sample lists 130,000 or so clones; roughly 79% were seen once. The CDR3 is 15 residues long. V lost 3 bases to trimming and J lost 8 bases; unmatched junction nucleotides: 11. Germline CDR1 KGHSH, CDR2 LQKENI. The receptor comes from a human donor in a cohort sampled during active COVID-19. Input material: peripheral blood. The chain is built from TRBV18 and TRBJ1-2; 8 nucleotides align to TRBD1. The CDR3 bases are TGTGCCAGCTCACCCCAAACCGGACAGGGCGACGGCTACACCTTC. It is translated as CASSPQTGQGDGYTF.